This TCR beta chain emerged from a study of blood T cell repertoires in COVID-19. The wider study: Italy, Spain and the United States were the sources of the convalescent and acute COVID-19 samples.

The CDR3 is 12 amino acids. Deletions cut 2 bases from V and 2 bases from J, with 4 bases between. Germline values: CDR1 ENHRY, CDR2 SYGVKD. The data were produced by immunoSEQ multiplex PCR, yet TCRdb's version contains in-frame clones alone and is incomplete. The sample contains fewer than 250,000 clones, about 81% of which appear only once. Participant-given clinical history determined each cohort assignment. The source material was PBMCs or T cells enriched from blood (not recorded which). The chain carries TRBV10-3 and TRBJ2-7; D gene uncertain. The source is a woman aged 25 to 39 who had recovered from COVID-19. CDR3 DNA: TGTGCCATCAGTGAGGAGACCTACGAGCAGTACTTC. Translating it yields CAISEETYEQYF.